This TCR beta chain was retrieved from a study of cytomegalovirus exposure and HLA in healthy donors. General study points: Apart from CMV serostatus, no immune exposure information was available.

The CDR3 is 19 residues long. J was trimmed by 0 bases and V by 4 bases; bases with no gene match: 13. Germline values: CDR1 GTSNPN, CDR2 SVGIG (reference sequence). As for this clone: Its antigen is not identified.

In the PCR, 60 Vbeta and 13 Jbeta primers were used. Sequenced by immunoSEQ multiplex PCR; TCRdb stores in-frame clones only, minus some. The data show about 110,000 clones, around two thirds seen once. Sequenced input: PBMCs. The rearrangement links TRBV30 to TRBJ2-2, with 11 bases identical to TRBD1. The clonotype originates from a woman in her thirties or forties in good health and CMV-seropositive. The CDR3 bases are TGTGCCTGGACTCCGTTTCTGGACAGGGGGCCCCCGAACACCGGGGAGCTGTTTTTT. It specifies CAWTPFLDRGPPNTGELFF.